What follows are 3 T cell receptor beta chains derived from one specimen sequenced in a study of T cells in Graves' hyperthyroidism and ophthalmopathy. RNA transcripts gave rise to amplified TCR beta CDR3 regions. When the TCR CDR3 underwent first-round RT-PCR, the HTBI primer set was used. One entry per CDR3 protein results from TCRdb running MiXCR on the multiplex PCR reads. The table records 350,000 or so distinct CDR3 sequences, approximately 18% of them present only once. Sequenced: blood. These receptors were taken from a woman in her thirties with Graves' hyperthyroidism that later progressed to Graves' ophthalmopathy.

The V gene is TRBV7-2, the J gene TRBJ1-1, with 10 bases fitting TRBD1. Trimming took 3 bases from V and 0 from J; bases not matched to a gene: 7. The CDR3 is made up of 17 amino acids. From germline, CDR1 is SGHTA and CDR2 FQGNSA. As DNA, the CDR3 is TGTGCCAGCAGCTTCCCGGGACAGGGGCCCATGAACACTGAAGCTTTCTTT. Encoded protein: CASSFPGQGPMNTEAFF.

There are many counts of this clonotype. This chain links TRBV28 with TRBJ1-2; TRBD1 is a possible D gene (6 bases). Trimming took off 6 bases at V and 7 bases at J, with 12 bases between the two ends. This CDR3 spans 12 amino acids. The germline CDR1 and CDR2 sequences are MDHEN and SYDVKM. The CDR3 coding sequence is TGTGCCAGCAGAGAGGGGGTGGGTGGCTACACCTTC. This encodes CASREGVGGYTF.

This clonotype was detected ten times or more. This CDR3 reads CAISDTSYEGDRPSSKYELFF. In DNA form, the CDR3 reads TGTGCCATCAGTGACACCTCCTACGAGGGGGACAGACCGTCCTCCAAATATGAGCTGTTTTTT. The genes are TRBV10-3 and TRBJ2-2; 7 bases are shared with TRBD1. The germline V gene encodes CDR1 ENHRY and CDR2 SYGVKD. Losses at the gene ends were 3 bases for V and 11 bases for J; bases not matched to a gene: 30. The CDR3 length is 21 residues.